This T cell receptor beta chain is drawn from a study of T-cell reconstitution after alpha-beta-depleted transplantation in children. It was with unique molecular identifiers that the TCRbeta library was prepared. Each CDR3 protein gets one entry after TCRdb re-called the PCR reads with MiXCR. The data hold around 700,000 distinct CDR3 sequences, with around 13% observed a single time. This clonotype was seen only a few times. The input for sequencing was PBMCs, taken before TCRalphabeta/CD19-depleted stem cell transplant. The origin of this receptor is a girl aged 2 to 10 with congenital amegakaryocytic thrombocytopenia, due to receive a stem cell transplant.

This CDR3 reads CASSSANRPFPAYNEQFF. The CDR3 coding sequence is TGTGCCAGCAGCTCCGCCAATAGACCCTTCCCGGCTTACAATGAGCAGTTCTTC. The chain combines TRBV11-1 with TRBJ2-1; D gene uncertain. CDR3 length: 18 amino acids. Trimming pared 4 bases from V and 4 bases from J, leaving 23 bases between. The germline V gene has CDR1 SGHAT and CDR2 FQDESV (reference sequence).